Here is one T cell receptor (beta chain) with its context. The antigen remains undetermined. Assay used: immunoSEQ multiplex PCR; TCRdb lists only in-frame clones, some missing. This table holds about 24,000 clones, around 79% found once. This sample is drawn from a study of CD4 T cells in relation to SARS-CoV-2 and coronaviruses. Study details: ViraFEST: approximately eleven-day antigen culture of PBMCs, then TCR beta CDR3 sequencing.

Unexposed donor CD4+ T cells date from about 2011-2018, before the COVID-19 pandemic. The cells were cultured for over eight days before CD4+ T cells were isolated. Testing used SARS-CoV-2 S/N and four cold-coronavirus spikes on unexposed-donor CD4+ T cells, cells permitting. Fresh IL-2 medium replaced half the medium on days 3 and 7. Sequenced material: CD4+ T cells from PBMCs, cultured in vitro. The TCR originated in a human donor in good health.

The CDR3 region has the DNA TGTGCCAGCAGTTGGGGAGGAACCCAAGAGACCCAGTACTTC. Its protein is CASSWGGTQETQYF. The chain is built from TRBV6-5 and TRBJ2-5, with D perhaps TRBD2 (6 bases). Germline V gives CDR1 MNHEY, CDR2 SVGAGI. The CDR3 has 14 residues. V gave up 4 bases and J gave up 1 base, with 10 bases separating them.